The TCR beta chain described here comes from a study of lymphopenia after photon versus proton radiotherapy. Study-wide points: Oligoclonal CD8+ Temra expansion after nadir drove photon patients' diversity drop. Under photons, naive T cells and diversity fell while effector/memory populations rose. Better survival with proton therapy was suggested as possible, not demonstrated.

The repertoire was sequenced with immunoSEQ multiplex PCR; TCRdb's copy has only in-frame clones and lacks some. The table has 50,000 or so clones, 80% to 95% seen once. The V gene lost 7 bases and the J gene lost 2 bases, with 8 bases spanning the gap. CDR3 length: 12 residues. The germline CDR1 and CDR2 sequences are MNHNS and SASEGT. Details on this clone: Its antigen is unknown.

The specimen was peripheral blood, collected from a patient treated with photon-based radiotherapy. The chain is built from TRBV6-1 and TRBJ1-2; D uncertain. The clonotype comes from a woman aged 40 to 50 with cholangiocarcinoma. CDR3 region: CASKGRNYGYTF. DNA for the CDR3: TGTGCCAGCAAAGGCAGGAACTATGGCTACACCTTC.